The 27 T cell receptor beta chains in this list originate from one sample, sequenced in a study of OX40 agonist ivuxolimab in advanced cancers. Libraries were constructed by the immunoSEQ multiplex PCR assay. What TCRdb holds here is the immuneACCESS table cut down to in-frame rearrangements. Part of the clones is not present; checked against another copy, under half of the missing clones reflect an unresolved V gene, and the others are unexplained. This sample holds around 100,000 clones; around 89% were observed only once. 0.16% of the sample is held by the ten biggest clonotypes. The sample was CD4+ or CD8+ T cells sorted from blood, taken in a trial of the OX40 agonist ivuxolimab. The receptors were sampled from an adult with an advanced solid tumor such as melanoma, head and neck, liver or kidney cancer.

This clone was observed once. The chain carries TRBV29-1 and TRBJ2-1, with 13 bases fitting TRBD2. This CDR3 has 15 residues. V was pared by 4 bases and J by 7 bases, with 7 bases of the junction left unmatched. Looked up from germline, CDR1 is SQVTM and CDR2 is ANQGSEA. The CDR3 spells CSVATSGRYYNEQFF. In DNA form, the CDR3 reads TGCAGCGTTGCGACTAGCGGGAGGTACTATAATGAGCAGTTCTTC.

The rearrangement links TRBV29-1 to TRBJ1-4, with 11 positions matching TRBD1. Germline V gives CDR1 SQVTM, CDR2 ANQGSEA. This CDR3 is 14 amino acids long. Trimming took 7 bases from V and 7 from J; bases not matched to a gene: 8. DNA for the CDR3: TGCAGCGGACAGACCGGGACAGGGGGTGAAAAACTGTTTTTT. It encodes CSGQTGTGGEKLFF.

This clone occurred once. The chain combines TRBV6-5 with TRBJ2-7; D uncertain. This CDR3 spans 11 amino acids. Germline-derived CDR1 and CDR2 are MNHEY and SVGAGI. Trimming left V 1 base short and J 5 bases short, with 3 bases between. CDR3 coding DNA: TGTGCCAGCAGTTACTTGGACGAGCAGTACTTC. Its translation: CASSYLDEQYF.

V and J are TRBV10-3 and TRBJ2-5, with D uncertain. Trimming stripped 6 bases from V and 4 bases from J, with 15 bases between. Germline CDR1 ENHRY, CDR2 SYGVKD. The CDR3 totals 14 residues. This chain's CDR3 is CAISPQRWPETQYF. The CDR3 region has the DNA TGTGCCATCAGCCCACAGAGGTGGCCAGAGACCCAGTACTTC.

This chain uses TRBV10-1 with TRBJ2-1; 9 bases are a match to TRBD1. V dropped 6 bases and J dropped 1; count of bases not matched to a gene: 10. The CDR3 is 17 amino acids. The V gene's germline CDR1 is WNHNN and CDR2 SYGVQD (reference sequence). In nucleotides, the CDR3 is TGCGCCAGCAGCGCTCGCCTGACAGGGGGTTCCTACAATGAGCAGTTCTTC. It translates to CASSARLTGGSYNEQFF.

The genes are TRBV10-3 and TRBJ1-1; D might be TRBD1 (5 bases). Germline V gene data show CDR1 as ENHRY and CDR2 as SYGVKD. V was pared by 8 bases and J by 10 bases, with 17 bases between. The CDR3 runs to 12 residues. The CDR3 region has the DNA TGTGCCATCCGCGGGACCGGGACTTTAGCTTTCTTT. Translating gives CAIRGTGTLAFF.

The chain recombines TRBV6-5 with TRBJ2-1; 10 bases align to TRBD2. This CDR3 has 12 amino acids. Germline lookup yields CDR1 MNHEY and CDR2 SVGAGI. The trim removed 6 bases at V and 16 bases at J, leaving 9 bases unmatched. CDR3 region: CASRSSGGWGFF. DNA for the CDR3: TGTGCCAGCAGGTCTAGCGGGGGCTGGGGATTCTTC.

The rearrangement uses TRBV19 and TRBJ1-5; TRBD1 might be the D (5 bases). This CDR3 is built from 16 residues. Germline V gives CDR1 LNHDA, CDR2 SQIVND (reference sequence). V was trimmed by 4 bases and J by 1 base, leaving 14 bases between them. CDR3 sequence (DNA): TGTGCCAGTAGTACCCGGGCAGGGATAAGCAATCAGCCCCAGCATTTT. Translated, it gives CASSTRAGISNQPQHF.

The chain has TRBV15 and TRBJ2-7; no reliable D call. The germline gives CDR1 LNHNV, CDR2 YYDKDF (reference sequence). This CDR3 comprises 13 residues. V dropped 0 bases and J dropped 7 bases, with 10 bases sitting between them. The CDR3 region has the DNA TGTGCCACCAGCAGAGAATTCGGGCGGGAGCAGTACTTC. Protein: CATSREFGREQYF.

This clone appeared once. CDR3 sequence reads: CASSLIASTDTQYF. DNA of the CDR3: TGTGCCAGCAGTTTAATAGCGAGCACAGATACGCAGTATTTT. V is TRBV27 and J is TRBJ2-3; TRBD2 is a possible D gene (5 bases). The V gene's germline CDR1 is MNHEY and CDR2 SMNVEV (reference sequence). This CDR3 region has 14 residues. V dropped 2 bases and J dropped 0 bases, with 6 bases sitting between them.

The rearrangement uses TRBV30 and TRBJ2-1; 10 bases map to TRBD2. This CDR3 is 11 amino acids long. Germline CDR1 is GTSNPN and CDR2 is SVGIG (reference sequence). Germline trimming cut 5 bases from V and 13 bases from J; bases unmatched to any gene: 5. The CDR3 sequence: CAWVGTSAQFF. The CDR3 DNA sequence: TGTGCCTGGGTAGGGACTAGCGCACAGTTCTTC.

The V call is TRBV5-4, the J call TRBJ2-7, with unresolved D. The germline gives CDR1 SGHNT, CDR2 YYREEE (reference sequence). The CDR3 sequence is 15 residues long. V gave up 2 bases and J gave up 4 bases, with 16 bases separating them. The CDR3 sequence is CASSFGRLGPYEQYF. DNA of the CDR3: TGTGCCAGCAGCTTTGGTAGGCTTGGCCCATACGAGCAGTACTTC.

The genes are TRBV19 and TRBJ1-5; 9 bases line up with TRBD1. Germline CDR1 LNHDA, CDR2 SQIVND (reference sequence). With V trimmed by 5 bases and J by 6 bases, 14 bases remained unmatched. CDR3 length: 17 amino acids. In nucleotides, the CDR3 is TGTGCCAGTAGTGGAACAGGGGGCGTAACCCCCATTCAGCCCCAGCATTTT. Encoded protein: CASSGTGGVTPIQPQHF.

This sequence joins TRBV15 and TRBJ2-1; 11 nucleotides agree with TRBD1. Germline lookup yields CDR1 LNHNV and CDR2 YYDKDF (reference sequence). The V and J ends lost 6 bases and 6 bases, in that order; junction bases with no gene match: 7. The CDR3 length is 15 residues. The chain's CDR3 is CATRLGQGAINEQFF. The DNA of the CDR3 is TGTGCCACCAGACTCGGACAGGGGGCGATCAATGAGCAGTTCTTC.

J is TRBJ2-3 and V is TRBV5-1; D uncertain. The V gene lost 0 bases and the J gene lost 3 bases, with 8 bases spanning the gap. CDR1 SGHRS and CDR2 YFSETQ come from the germline V gene. CDR3 length equals 14 residues. The CDR3 loop is CASSLAAQTDTQYF. The DNA for the CDR3 is TGCGCCAGCAGCTTGGCCGCCCAGACAGATACGCAGTATTTT.

The CDR3 loop is CASSEAGGWEQFF. As DNA, the CDR3 is TGTGCCAGCAGTGAAGCGGGGGGGTGGGAGCAGTTCTTC. This chain joins TRBV2 and TRBJ2-1, with 7 bases aligning to TRBD2. Looked up from germline, CDR1 is SNHLY and CDR2 is FYNNEI. Trimming at V came to 0 bases and at J to 10 bases, leaving 3 bases not matched to a gene. The CDR3 covers 13 residues. The whole variable domain, filled in from reference TRBV2 and TRBJ2-1, reads EPEVTQTPSHQVTQMGQEVILRCVPISNHLYFYWYRQILGQKVEFLVSFYNNEISEKSEIFDDQFSVERPDGSNFTLKIRSTKLEDSAMYFCASSEAGGWEQFFGPGTRLTVL.

The chain has TRBV29-1 and TRBJ2-3; 14 bases align to TRBD2. After removal of 4 bases from V and 0 bases from J, the junction contained 3 bases not matched to a gene. The germline gives CDR1 SQVTM, CDR2 ANQGSEA. The CDR3 has 16 residues. CDR3 region: CSVGGTSGGSTDTQYF. CDR3 nucleotides: TGCAGCGTTGGCGGGACTAGCGGGGGAAGCACAGATACGCAGTATTTT.

V gene TRBV19 combines with J gene TRBJ2-1; 7 bases fit TRBD2. The V and J ends lost 5 bases and 5 bases, in that order; junction bases with no gene match: 12. This CDR3 comprises 16 residues. Germline loops: CDR1 LNHDA, CDR2 SQIVND (reference sequence). CDR3 nucleotides: TGTGCCAGTAGTGTACAAGCGGGGCCCTTAAACAATGAGCAGTTCTTC. It encodes CASSVQAGPLNNEQFF.

The genes are TRBV6-6 and TRBJ1-2; 8 bases map to TRBD1. Germline V gene lookup returns CDR1 MNHNY and CDR2 SVGAGI (reference sequence). CDR3 size: 12 residues. V dropped 5 bases and J dropped 6; count of bases not matched to a gene: 2. The chain's CDR3 is CASSATGDGYTF. The CDR3 coding sequence is TGTGCCAGCAGTGCGACAGGGGATGGCTACACCTTC.

This rearrangement joins TRBV11-2 to TRBJ2-7; tentative D call: TRBD2 (5 bases). The length of the CDR3 is 13 residues. The germline V and J ends were trimmed by 0 bases and 6 bases, with 9 bases remaining between them. Per germline, CDR1 SGHAT and CDR2 FQNNGV. The chain's CDR3 is CASSLEVRGEQYF. The CDR3 DNA reads TGTGCCAGCAGCTTAGAAGTCCGGGGCGAGCAGTACTTC.

CDR3 nucleotides: TGTGCCAGCAGCTTAACAGGGGGCTTGGACACCGGGGAGCTGTTTTTT. Amino acids: CASSLTGGLDTGELFF. The rearrangement joins TRBV4-2 to TRBJ2-2; 9 nucleotides align to TRBD1. With V trimmed by 5 bases and J by 3 bases, 7 bases remained unmatched. The CDR3 consists of 16 residues. Germline values: CDR1 LGHNA, CDR2 YNFKEQ.

Only one count was recorded for this clone. V is TRBV5-1 and J is TRBJ2-2; D gene uncertain. The CDR3 has 13 amino acids. Germline V gene data show CDR1 as SGHRS and CDR2 as YFSETQ. Trimming stripped 6 bases from V and 1 base from J, with 7 bases between. This chain's CDR3 is CASTARNTGELFF. CDR3 coding DNA: TGCGCCAGCACGGCCAGGAACACCGGGGAGCTGTTTTTT.

The V and J genes are TRBV29-1 and TRBJ2-7; 9 bases align to TRBD1. Looked up from germline, CDR1 is SQVTM and CDR2 is ANQGSEA. This CDR3 spans 13 amino acids. J gave up 7 bases and V 7 bases, and 11 bases lay outside the gene matches. CDR3 loop: CSAERQGGVEQYF. The CDR3 nucleotides are TGCAGCGCCGAGCGACAGGGGGGGGTAGAGCAGTACTTC.

This clone was counted once. This sequence joins TRBV6-6 and TRBJ2-1; D is perhaps TRBD2 (6 bases). There are 12 residues in the CDR3. The ends were cut back, 7 bases at V and 11 bases at J, with 15 bases in the middle. Looked up from germline, CDR1 is MNHNY and CDR2 is SVGAGI (reference sequence). Here the CDR3 DNA reads TGTGCCAGCACCATGGGGGGACTTCAGCAGTTCTTC. It translates to CASTMGGLQQFF.

The chain combines TRBV9 with TRBJ1-1; unclear D gene. The V and J ends lost 0 bases and 1 base respectively, with 7 bases between them. CDR1 and CDR2 (germline): SGDLS, YYNGEE. The CDR3 is 14 amino acids. The CDR3 coding sequence is TGTGCCAGCAGCGTAGACAACGCGAACACTGAAGCTTTCTTT. Translated, it gives CASSVDNANTEAFF.

The chain employs TRBV6-1 and TRBJ1-1, with a tentative D call TRBD1 (5 bases). This CDR3 spans 11 amino acids. The V end was cut by 4 bases, the J end by 5 bases, with 5 bases between. Germline V lookup: CDR1 MNHNS, CDR2 SASEGT. CDR3 sequence: CASSGGTEAFF. The CDR3 DNA is TGTGCCAGCAGTGGGGGGACTGAAGCTTTCTTT.

This rearrangement joins TRBV5-4 to TRBJ2-7; weak D call: TRBD1 (5 bases). Per the germline V gene, CDR1 is SGHNT and CDR2 is YYREEE (reference sequence). The V and J ends lost 4 bases and 4 bases respectively, with 15 bases between them. The CDR3 sequence is 14 residues long. As DNA, the CDR3 is TGTGCCAGCAGCATCCAATCTAGGGGATACGAGCAGTACTTC. Protein product: CASSIQSRGYEQYF.